Following are 4 T cell receptor beta chains from one sample sequenced in a study of blood T cell repertoires in COVID-19 (dated by TCRdb to about 2020). The library was produced with the immunoSEQ multiplex PCR assay. What TCRdb holds here is the immuneACCESS table cut down to in-frame rearrangements. Part of the clones is not present; checked against another copy, under half of the missing clones reflect an unresolved V gene, and the others are unexplained. Within this sample are 120,000 to 150,000 clones, with over 75% of them counted one time only. The ten largest clones represent approximately 8% of the sample. The sample consisted of peripheral blood. The receptors were gathered from a woman aged 55-69 years with COVID-19, enrolled during active disease.

This clone was seen a single time. The rearrangement joins TRBV6-5 to TRBJ1-2; 9 nucleotides align to TRBD1. Germline CDR1 MNHEY, CDR2 SVGAGI. The CDR3 loop spans 12 amino acids. Trimming cost V 6 bases and J 7 bases; bases outside gene matches: 3. The CDR3 reads CASSRDRAGYTF. The CDR3 coding sequence is TGTGCCAGCAGCCGGGACAGGGCTGGCTACACCTTC.

J is TRBJ1-5 and V is TRBV18; the D is unclear. CDR1 is KGHSH, CDR2 LQKENI, per germline. This CDR3 comprises 14 residues. Trimming pared 2 bases from V and 2 bases from J, leaving 7 bases between. DNA for the CDR3: TGTGCCAGCTCACCAACATTGGGCAATCAGCCCCAGCATTTT. This gives the protein CASSPTLGNQPQHF.

The chain is built from TRBV11-3 and TRBJ2-3, with a tentative D call TRBD2 (6 bases). V was shortened by 4 bases and J by 2 bases, with 13 bases between the two germline ends. From germline, CDR1 is SGHNT and CDR2 YENEEA. The CDR3 sequence is 15 residues long. The CDR3 spells CASSSDGLYTDTQYF. CDR3 nucleotides: TGTGCCAGCAGCTCCGATGGACTATACACAGATACGCAGTATTTT.

The gene calls are TRBV12-3 or TRBV12-4 and TRBJ1-4; no reliable D call. V lost 6 bases to trimming and J lost 9 bases, with 14 bases between them. The CDR3 is 13 residues long. The CDR3, as DNA: TGTGCCAGCAGGCCATCTGAAGCGCAAAAACTGTTTTTT. Its translation: CASRPSEAQKLFF.